This T cell receptor beta chain was sequenced in a study of cytomegalovirus exposure and HLA in healthy donors (dated by TCRdb to about 2017). Regarding the study in general: In an earlier analysis of 587 of the donors, around 290 Gb of sequence data and just under 120 million unique TCR beta sequences from some 170 million T cells were reported. In a later genetic analysis, genome-wide SNP genotypes for about three fifths of the 666 donors were used, and that subset was treated as a discovery cohort. An earlier analysis of around 580 of the donors used high-throughput TCR beta sequencing to judge whether each TCR beta V gene segment behaved as functional or pseudogenic. The genetic ancestry cluster associated with self-reported Caucasian donors included around four fifths of the roughly 400 genotyped donors. In addition to the first cohort of several hundred subjects, a separate validation cohort of 130 or so different subjects was used. The study aimed to test whether signatures of past pathogen exposure could be identified by cataloging public T cell receptors. Roughly five DR-DQ haplotypes were handled as single units for association and clustering, since linkage in the cohort was strong. The later analysis used no new phenotypic data to find candidate immune exposures, relying instead on TCR beta sequences and their occurrence across donors. On average, over 200,000 unique TCR beta nucleotide sequences were sequenced per donor among 300 to 500 genotyped donors of the cohort, with about 17% of those sequences being non-productive. The number of donors typed differed by locus, with 629-630 for A, B, C, DRB1 and DQB1, approximately 500 for DQA1, some 570 for DPA1, and 400 to 490 for DPB1. An early release that covered 500 to 800 HLA-typed donors contained approximately 300 gigabases of sequencing data and 65 million to 100 million unique TCR sequences. Every discovery cohort repertoire had been produced on one sequencing platform. To predict cytomegalovirus infection status, the study brought together high-throughput TCR immunosequencing, statistical association of individual TCRs with disease status, and machine learning. The T cell repertoires of around 730 subjects were profiled by immunosequencing and related to cytomegalovirus serostatus. A later analysis re-analyzed previously published TCR beta repertoires from 550 to 700 donors and added high-resolution HLA genotyping to study TCR occurrence patterns. Donor age, sex, ethnicity and CMV serostatus were compiled together with the repertoire data. HLA typing covered class I and class II loci at four-digit resolution.

Notes on this clone: Its binding antigen is unknown. No base qualities exist here, and no much larger clone lies one base off it.

In total, approximately 690 healthy bone marrow donors made up the cohort. All cohort members were sampled while nominally healthy, although unrecorded immune exposures were likely present. The donor tested CMV seropositive and was one of the 289 seropositive cohort members. Every donor gave a peripheral blood sample, and the peripheral blood mononuclear cells from that sample were used for TCR beta sequencing. Genomic DNA was extracted from the blood cell samples with the Qiagen DNeasy Blood Extraction Kit. Paper-wide results and their limitations: A cluster of highly shared sequence variants was judged likely to be a technical artifact of the sequencing pipeline. Compared with the roughly 700-donor mean, donors in an Asian-associated ancestry cluster had fewer N-insertions in productive TCRs, according to a later genetic analysis. The only immune exposure information available for the cohort was CMV serostatus. Broadly in line with IMGT annotations, most TCR beta V segments showed up in productive rearrangements about 87% or about 30% of the time in an earlier analysis of some 590 of the donors. A further reported finding was that TCR beta sequences accurately predicted the HLA-A and HLA-B alleles for most subjects in the first cohort. While some public TCRs were present in many individuals, most TCR sequences turned up only very rarely across donors. In vitro tests confirmed that a few of the cytomegalovirus-associated TCR beta chains recognize cytomegalovirus antigens. A later genetic analysis associated a missense DCLRE1C variant with V-gene and J-gene trimming of TCR beta chains, and an independent cohort replicated the association. It was suggested by the authors that the approach could potentially be generalized to other disease states and immunological phenotypes. The study listed 170 or so TCR beta chains as associated with cytomegalovirus. In a later analysis, TCR association rates were found to vary across HLA loci, with the most associated TCRs seen for DRB1 alleles and the fewest for HLA-C alleles. A later analysis found that most CMV-associated TCR beta chains appeared HLA-restricted, with HLA associations seemingly driven largely by CMV exposure. The presence/absence analyses assumed that sequencing depth was roughly uniform across donors, and that assumption may not be true. A later analysis associated about 17,000 TCR beta sequences with specific HLA alleles at a false discovery rate of 0.05. According to a later analysis, parvovirus B19, influenza, CMV and Epstein-Barr virus appeared linked to several top co-occurrence clusters. When HLA alleles, especially DR and DQ, strongly co-occurred, TCR associations were difficult to assign to individual alleles. In a later analysis, HLA-associated TCR beta chains were found to be more clonally expanded and to have lower generation probabilities than equally common non-associated chains. Correlated functional status among segregating V segments might reflect linkage disequilibrium, but an unknown experimental factor could not be ruled out. Because some donors lacked HLA typing at each locus, the association tests relied only on the typed subset. Only TCR beta chains were sequenced in this cohort, and the absence of alpha or paired-chain data limited detectable features. The classifier was reported to diagnose cytomegalovirus status with high specificity and sensitivity in both the original cohort and the validation cohort. The earlier analysis of about 600 of the donors excluded approximately 17 rarely observed V segments, including chromosome 9 orphons, because counts were too low.

The library was generated by the immunoSEQ multiplex PCR assay. For the multiplex PCR, a mixture combining 60 forward primers for TCR Vbeta segments and 13 reverse primers for TCR Jbeta segments was used. The CDR3 region of rearranged TCR beta genes was amplified from genomic DNA with a multiplex PCR assay. The Illumina HiSeq System was used to sequence the amplified TCR beta libraries as 87-base-pair reads. As for how the authors treated the data: A later analysis tallied tens of millions of unique TCR beta chains across the 700 or so repertoires, and some 10 million of those chains were shared by two or more donors. Raw reads were error-corrected and collapsed into unique sequences with a nearest-neighbor algorithm that merged closely related sequences to remove PCR and sequencing errors. To assign V, D and J gene segments, CDR3 sequences were aligned to IMGT reference sequences. Each retained sequence needed at least a six-nucleotide match to both a V gene segment and a J gene segment. Rearrangements were classified as productive when the CDR3 lacked stop codons and remained in frame with V and J, and all other rearrangements were classified as non-productive. CDR3 was defined by IMGT convention, running from the second conserved V-encoded cysteine to the conserved J-encoded phenylalanine. The earlier analysis of about 590 of the donors excluded sequences that lacked an unambiguous match to a single V gene segment. An earlier analysis of over 450 of the donors classified V segments as functional when productive rearrangements were above 56.7% and as segregating when the standard deviation between donors was above 5%. To diagnose cytomegalovirus status from the catalog of TCR beta chain sequences, a statistical classification framework was built. A later analysis assigned V and J genes by comparing TCR nucleotide sequences with IMGT/GENE-DB human TR gene sequences. A later analysis assigned CDR3 sequences and most-parsimonious VDJ recombination scenarios with the TCRdist pipeline. In a later analysis, each TCR beta chain was defined by its CDR3 amino acid sequence together with its V-gene family, and reads without a unique V-gene family were excluded. To address suspected cross-contamination and a sequencing artifact, a later analysis removed a few hundred highly shared, low-generation-probability nucleotide sequences. In a later analysis, a clonal expansion index for each public chain was calculated from normalized within-repertoire ranks of inferred template counts. A later analysis computed generation probabilities with a VDJ recombination model fitted to out-of-frame rearrangements, and checked the results against IGoR. Hypergeometric tests were used in a later analysis to score TCR-TCR, TCR-HLA and TCR-CMV co-occurrence, with a repertoire-size bias correction applied to the TCR pairs. In a later analysis, false discovery rates were estimated by permuting HLA or CMV assignments 20 times. In a later analysis, co-occurring TCRs were grouped using DBSCAN, with TCRdist sequence similarity added in when clustering inside HLA-allele-positive subsets. Co-occurrence clustering excluded repertoires with fewer than 30,000 or more than 120,000 public chains, plus five with anomalous nucleotide sharing. TCRdb provides this immuneACCESS table in a form limited to in-frame rearrangements. Some clones are lacking; in checked studies, under half of them reflect an unresolved V gene, and why the rest are absent is not known. Clone size and V and J calls were adopted from that table, with D and trimming inferred from the DNA. The sample profile shows around 150,000 clones; around 80% of them were found once. Less than 2% of the sample rests with the top ten.

The sample taken for sequencing was PBMCs. This sequence was found in a female donor in good health and CMV-seropositive.

Here the CDR3 is given as CASRTGQYNSPLHF. The sequenced DNA: TGTGCCAGCAGGACCGGACAATATAATTCACCCCTCCACTTT. The V gene is TRBV6-5 and the J gene is TRBJ1-6; TRBD1 could be the D gene, as 5 bases match. Cut back by 6 bases and 4 bases, the V and J ends lie 10 bases apart. CDR1 and CDR2 are read off the germline V gene as MNHEY and SVGAGI. Counted from cysteine to phenylalanine, this CDR3 has 14 amino acids. Only the CDR3 part of the read is kept: 42 bases, read in frame from the first base.